This TCR beta chain was captured by sequencing in a study of blood T cell repertoires in COVID-19. Deletions cut 4 bases from V and 4 bases from J, with 17 bases between. Per the germline V gene, CDR1 is MNHEY and CDR2 is SVGEGT. This CDR3 is 16 amino acids long. How the authors handled the data: The authors estimated nucleated cell counts from reference gene primer amplification. This table comes from immunoSEQ multiplex PCR, and its TCRdb copy is limited to in-frame clones, with some not included. That table is the source of V, J and clone size, and D and trimming were worked out from the DNA. The repertoire includes about 210,000 clones, approximately 82% of them detected once, and about 2.3% sits in the top ten.

The TCR originated in a man aged 40-49 years who had recovered from COVID-19. Sequenced sample: peripheral blood. The V gene is TRBV6-2 or TRBV6-3, the J gene TRBJ2-1, with a tentative D call TRBD2 (7 bases). This chain's CDR3 is CASSSKMRGGYNEQFF. CDR3 bases: TGTGCCAGCAGTTCGAAGATGAGGGGGGGTTACAATGAGCAGTTCTTC.